This T cell receptor (beta chain) was identified during a study of cytomegalovirus exposure and HLA in healthy donors. About the study: A data release that came early held some 84 million unique TCRs from HLA-typed donors.

This clone was seen more than once but under ten times. As yet, its antigen is unknown. The study ran its PCR with 60 Vbeta and 13 Jbeta primers. Here immunoSEQ multiplex PCR was the method, and the copy in TCRdb shows in-frame clones only, minus some. Of under 150,000 clones listed, around two thirds are singletons. Germline V CDR1 and CDR2: LNHDA, SQIVND (reference sequence). This CDR3 is 14 amino acids long. V was clipped by 0 bases and J by 10 bases; unmatched bases: 7. General observations from the study: Investigators reported fewer than 200 TCR beta chains as tied to cytomegalovirus.

This sequence joins TRBV19 and TRBJ2-5, with TRBD2 identical over 8 bases. The receptor was derived from a human donor in good health. The sample taken for sequencing was PBMCs. Here the CDR3 DNA reads TGTGCCAGTAGTATAGATCATGGCCGGGAGGGCCAGTACTTC. It specifies CASSIDHGREGQYF.